The sequence of this TCR beta chain was determined in a study of blood T cell repertoires in COVID-19. Study-level background: PBMCs, B-cell-depleted T cells, or T cells were the source of the cDNA or gDNA that made up the material.

In the authors' methods: Researchers report that nucleated cell counts were estimated from reference gene primer amplification. The repertoire was sequenced with immunoSEQ multiplex PCR; TCRdb's copy has only in-frame clones and lacks some. The V and J calls and the clone size are those of that table, but D and trimming were determined from the DNA. The table records 310,000 or so clones, about 89% of them present only once. With 0 bases removed from V and 5 bases from J, the gap between germline ends came to 11 bases. Germline CDR1 reads MNHNY; CDR2 reads SVGAGI (reference sequence). This CDR3 is built from 14 residues.

The specimen sequenced was PBMCs or T cells enriched from blood (not recorded which). This receptor was identified in a woman aged 40 to 50 who had recovered from COVID-19. This chain joins TRBV6-6 and TRBJ2-7; the D is unclear. The CDR3 here is CASSYSKSAHEQYF. CDR3 DNA sequence: TGTGCCAGCAGTTACTCGAAAAGCGCCCACGAGCAGTACTTC.